This T cell receptor (beta chain) was retrieved from a study of shared clonotypes between healthy human individuals. The overall study: Per-donor plates numbered three CD4 naive, three CD4 memory, two CD8 naive and one CD8 memory.

The length of the CDR3 is 13 residues. Germline V gene lookup returns CDR1 MDHEN and CDR2 SYDVKM. Trimming took off 8 bases at V and 0 bases at J, with 10 bases between the two ends. An even split of each subset's genomic DNA across several immunoSEQ plates was performed. The table came from immunoSEQ multiplex PCR; TCRdb's copy has only in-frame clones and leaves some out. The data contain fewer than 150,000 clones, around 73% of them singletons. Sequencing was done on a sample of memory CD8+ T cells sorted from blood. Subset noted: CD45RO+ cells pooled with CCR7-negative TemRA cells. V and J are TRBV28 and TRBJ2-5; D is ambiguous. The TCR comes from a woman in her twenties or thirties in good health. The CDR3 region is CASCGVDQETQYF. In DNA form, the CDR3 reads TGTGCCAGCTGTGGCGTAGACCAAGAGACCCAGTACTTC.